The clone carrying this T cell receptor beta chain was observed at least ten times. The data belong to a study of low-dose radiotherapy and immunotherapy resistance in tumors. The overall study: For Cohort 1, fractions of 0.5 Gy were given every 2 weeks, reaching 6.5 Gy overall. At a dose of 200 mg/m2, intravenous cyclophosphamide was given every two weeks, one day before radiation and immunotherapy. Patients took aspirin 300 mg by mouth once daily. This continued for four cycles, starting on cycle 1 day 1.

Alpha and beta chains were covered, as first-strand cDNA relied on TRAV- and TRBV-specific primers. PCR amplification of the TCRs was performed with Phusion for 15 to 25 PCR cycles, and it relied on a constant-region primer together with a V-primer adapter. Via MiXCR, TCRdb re-called the reads, giving one row per CDR3 protein. Of about 100,000 distinct CDR3 sequences in the sample, around 21% are singletons; the top ten hold 4.1%. This sample's time point: after trial treatment. Treatment denoted: LDRT plus nivolumab, ipilimumab, low-dose cyclophosphamide and aspirin (RACIN trial). Low-dose radiotherapy and low-dose cyclophosphamide, together with aspirin, ipilimumab and nivolumab, were given to donors. The sequence derives from a male donor with prostate cancer. The starting material was PBMCs, obtained after low-dose radiotherapy plus immunotherapy.

CDR3 in amino acids: CASSESFGARQETQYF. As DNA, the CDR3 is TGTGCCAGCAGTGAAAGTTTCGGGGCACGACAAGAGACCCAGTACTTC. The gene calls are TRBV6-1 and TRBJ2-5, with D possibly being TRBD1 or TRBD2 (5 bases each). Germline CDR1 is MNHNS and CDR2 is SASEGT. V lost 2 bases and J 2 bases, leaving 15 bases between the germline ends. This CDR3 is built from 16 residues.